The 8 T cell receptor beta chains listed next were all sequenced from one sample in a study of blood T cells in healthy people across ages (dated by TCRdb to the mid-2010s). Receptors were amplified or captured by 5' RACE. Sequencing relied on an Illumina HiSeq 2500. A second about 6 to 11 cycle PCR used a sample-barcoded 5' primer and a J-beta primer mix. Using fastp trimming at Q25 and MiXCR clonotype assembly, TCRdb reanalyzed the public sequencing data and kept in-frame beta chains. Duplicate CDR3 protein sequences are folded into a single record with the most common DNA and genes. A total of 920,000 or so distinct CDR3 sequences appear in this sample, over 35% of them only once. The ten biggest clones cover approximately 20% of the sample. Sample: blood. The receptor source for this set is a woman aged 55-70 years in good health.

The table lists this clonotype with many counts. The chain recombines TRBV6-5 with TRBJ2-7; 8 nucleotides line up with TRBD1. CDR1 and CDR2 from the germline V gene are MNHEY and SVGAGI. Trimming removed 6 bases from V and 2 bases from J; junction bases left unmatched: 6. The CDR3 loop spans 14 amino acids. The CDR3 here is CASSRGQGAYEQYF. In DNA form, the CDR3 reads TGTGCCAGCAGCCGAGGACAGGGCGCCTACGAGCAGTACTTC.

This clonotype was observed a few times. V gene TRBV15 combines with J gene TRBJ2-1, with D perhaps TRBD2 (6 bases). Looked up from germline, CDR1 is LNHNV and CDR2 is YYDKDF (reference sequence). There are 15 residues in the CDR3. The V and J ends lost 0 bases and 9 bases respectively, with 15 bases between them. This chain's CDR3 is CATSREGGEVPEQFF. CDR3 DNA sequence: TGTGCCACCAGCAGAGAGGGGGGAGAAGTTCCTGAGCAGTTCTTC.

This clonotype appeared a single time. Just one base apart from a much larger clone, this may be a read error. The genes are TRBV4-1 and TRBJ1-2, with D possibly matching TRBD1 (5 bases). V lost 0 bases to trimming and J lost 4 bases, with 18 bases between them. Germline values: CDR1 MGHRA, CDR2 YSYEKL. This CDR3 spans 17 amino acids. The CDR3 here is CASSQDPGRRALYGYTF. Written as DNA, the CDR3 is TGCGCCAGCAGCCAAGACCCAGGGAGAAGGGCTCTCTATGGCTACACCTTC.

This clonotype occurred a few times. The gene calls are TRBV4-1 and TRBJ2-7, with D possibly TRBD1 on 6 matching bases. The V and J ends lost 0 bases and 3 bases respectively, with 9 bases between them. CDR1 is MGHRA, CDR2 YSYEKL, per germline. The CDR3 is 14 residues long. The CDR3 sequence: CASSQEETGYEQYF. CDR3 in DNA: TGCGCCAGCAGCCAAGAAGAGACAGGCTACGAGCAGTACTTC.

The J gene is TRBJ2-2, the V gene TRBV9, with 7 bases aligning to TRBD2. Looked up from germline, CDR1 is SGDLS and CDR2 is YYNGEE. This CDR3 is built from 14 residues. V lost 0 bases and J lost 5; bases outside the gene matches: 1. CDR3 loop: CASSVVRETGELFF. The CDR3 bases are TGTGCCAGCAGCGTAGTGCGGGAGACCGGGGAGCTGTTTTTT.

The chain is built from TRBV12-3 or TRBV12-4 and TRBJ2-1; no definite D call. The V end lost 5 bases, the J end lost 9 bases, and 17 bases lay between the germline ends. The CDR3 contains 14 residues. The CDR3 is CASSPRRASGEQFF. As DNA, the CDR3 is TGTGCCAGCAGTCCCCGGCGAGCATCGGGTGAGCAGTTCTTC.

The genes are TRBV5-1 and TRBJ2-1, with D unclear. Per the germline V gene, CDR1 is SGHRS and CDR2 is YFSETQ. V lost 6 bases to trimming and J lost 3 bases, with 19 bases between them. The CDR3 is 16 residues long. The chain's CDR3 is CASKESSRSLYNEQFF. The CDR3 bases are TGCGCCAGCAAGGAGAGTAGCAGGAGTCTCTACAATGAGCAGTTCTTC.

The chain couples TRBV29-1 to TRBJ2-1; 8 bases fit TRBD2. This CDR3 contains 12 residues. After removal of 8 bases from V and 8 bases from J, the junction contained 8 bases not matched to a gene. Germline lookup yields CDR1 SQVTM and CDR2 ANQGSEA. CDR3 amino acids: CSSAGGPDEQFF. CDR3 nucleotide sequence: TGCAGCTCGGCGGGAGGCCCCGATGAGCAGTTCTTC.